This paragraph reports one T cell receptor (beta chain). This CDR3 contains 15 residues. Germline CDR1 reads LNHDA; CDR2 reads SQIVND (reference sequence). The V end was cut by 3 bases, the J end by 5 bases, with 13 bases between. This sample is part of a study of shared clonotypes between healthy human individuals. Participating donors were healthy, HIV-negative adults free of recent acute infections or vaccinations. Here immunoSEQ multiplex PCR was the method, and the copy in TCRdb shows in-frame clones only, minus some. The sample contains some 1 million clones, roughly 75% of which appear only once.

The TCR originated in a man between 18 and 29 years old in good health. Sequencing was performed on memory CD4+ T cells sorted from blood. This sample's subset: CD45RA-negative fraction. The chain recombines TRBV19 with TRBJ2-2; maybe TRBD1 (6 bases). The CDR3 sequence is CASSMVDRATGELFF. The CDR3 DNA sequence: TGTGCCAGTAGTATGGTGGACAGAGCTACCGGGGAGCTGTTTTTT.